These T cell receptor beta chains were read from a single sample in a study of T cell repertoires in cytomegalovirus infection. TCRdb passed the reads through MiXCR, listing each CDR3 protein once. This table has about 180,000 distinct CDR3 sequences, about 15% appearing once. Source material: PBMCs. The source of these receptors is a human donor in good health (CMV status not recorded). Some clones in this sample may be carry-over from other donors' samples. CDR3s include the opening cysteine and the closing phenylalanine or tryptophan. D genes are given only for firm matches. The listing skips clone size in some rows; elsewhere it reads once, few, many or a size class.

j_call: TRBJ2-6
d_call: NA
clone_size: many
v_call: TRBV12-3/TRBV12-4
cdr3_aa: CASSPRDSGANVLTF
cdr3_nt: TGTGCCAGCAGTCCCCGGGACTCTGGGGCCAACGTCCTGACTTTC

j_call: TRBJ2-6
d_call: NA
clone_size: many
v_call: TRBV7-7
cdr3_aa: CASSLPGANVLTF
cdr3_nt: TGTGCCAGCAGCTTACCCGGGGCCAACGTCCTGACTTTC

j_call: TRBJ1-5
d_call: NA
clone_size: many
v_call: TRBV7-9
cdr3_aa: CASSLGPLGDQPQHF
cdr3_nt: TGTGCCAGCAGCTTGGGACCCCTGGGGGATCAGCCCCAGCATTTT

j_call: TRBJ1-3
d_call: NA
clone_size: few
v_call: TRBV11-2
cdr3_aa: CASSSVLTGNTIYF
cdr3_nt: TGTGCCAGCAGCTCAGTGCTGACTGGAAACACCATATATTTT

j_call: TRBJ2-7
d_call: TRBD2
clone_size: many
v_call: TRBV7-9
cdr3_aa: CASRTGGFYEQYF
cdr3_nt: TGTGCCAGCAGGACGGGGGGTTTCTACGAGCAGTACTTC

j_call: TRBJ1-6
d_call: NA
clone_size: many
v_call: TRBV6-4
cdr3_aa: CASSQGSNSPLHF
cdr3_nt: TGTGCCAGCAGTCAGGGGTCTAATTCACCCCTCCACTTT

j_call: TRBJ2-7
d_call: NA
clone_size: NA
v_call: TRBV12-3/TRBV12-4
cdr3_aa: CASSSTAYEQYF
cdr3_nt: TGTGCCAGCAGTTCGACAGCCTACGAGCAGTACTTC

j_call: TRBJ2-7
d_call: NA
clone_size: many
v_call: TRBV6-1
cdr3_aa: CASSPNNRNSYEQYF
cdr3_nt: TGTGCCAGCAGCCCAAACAACAGGAATTCCTACGAGCAGTACTTC

j_call: TRBJ1-5
d_call: NA
clone_size: few
v_call: TRBV28
cdr3_aa: CASSQRGVGNQSQHF
cdr3_nt: TGTGCCAGCAGTCAACGGGGGGTAGGCAATCAGTCCCAGCATTTT

j_call: TRBJ2-1
d_call: NA
clone_size: many
v_call: TRBV7-9
cdr3_aa: CASSPSDSRSYNEQFF
cdr3_nt: TGTGCCAGCAGCCCGTCGGACAGTCGCTCCTACAATGAGCAGTTCTTC

j_call: TRBJ2-5
d_call: NA
clone_size: NA
v_call: TRBV7-9
cdr3_aa: CASSLITGKQETQYF
cdr3_nt: TGTGCCAGCAGCCTAATCACAGGGAAGCAAGAGACCCAGTACTTC